The 21 T cell receptor beta chains listed next were all sequenced from one sample in a study of cytomegalovirus exposure and HLA in healthy donors. Use of 60 Vbeta and 13 Jbeta primers characterized the PCR. The method was immunoSEQ multiplex PCR; TCRdb's version includes in-frame clones alone and lacks a portion of them. The data show about 160,000 clones, more than 80% seen once. Sequencing was done on a sample of PBMCs. These receptors originate from a woman aged 25 to 39 in good health and CMV-seropositive.

The rearrangement uses TRBV6-5 and TRBJ2-7; 8 bases align to TRBD1. The length of the CDR3 is 14 residues. The V gene end was trimmed by 4 bases and the J gene end by 2 bases; junction bases not matched to a gene: 4. Germline V gene data show CDR1 as MNHEY and CDR2 as SVGAGI. CDR3 amino acids: CASSSQTGAYEQYF. In DNA form, the CDR3 reads TGTGCCAGCAGTTCCCAGACAGGGGCCTACGAGCAGTACTTC.

This clone was detected only a few times. In the same sample, other DNA sequences code for this CDR3. The CDR3 sequence: CASSVGGPTYEQYF. Here the CDR3 DNA reads TGTGCCAGCAGCGTAGGAGGGCCTACCTACGAGCAGTACTTC. This chain links TRBV9 with TRBJ2-7, with D possibly being TRBD2 (5 bases). This CDR3 is 14 amino acids long. CDR1 and CDR2 (germline): SGDLS, YYNGEE. Between the trimmed V and J ends, which lost 0 bases and 2 bases, there was a span of 9 bases.

The rearrangement uses TRBV7-2 and TRBJ2-7, with a weak D call TRBD1 (7 bases). Germline-derived CDR1 and CDR2 are SGHTA and FQGNSA. The CDR3 contains 17 residues. Trimming pared 4 bases from V and 3 bases from J, leaving 22 bases between. The CDR3 nucleotides are TGTGCCAGCAGCTCCCCTCGGCGCGGGACAGCGCTCTACGAGCAGTACTTC. The encoded protein is CASSSPRRGTALYEQYF. Using reference TRBV7-2 and TRBJ2-7 for the parts outside the CDR3, the full variable domain is GAGVSQSPSNKVTEKGKDVELRCDPISGHTALYWYRQSLGQGLEFLIYFQGNSAPDKSGLPSDRFSAERTGGSVSTLTIQRTQQEDSAVYLCASSSPRRGTALYEQYFGPGTRLTVT.

The chain couples TRBV4-1 to TRBJ2-5; 12 bases are shared with TRBD2. The CDR3 runs to 18 residues. Germline V CDR1 and CDR2: MGHRA, YSYEKL. The V gene end was trimmed by 0 bases and the J gene end by 5 bases; junction bases not matched to a gene: 10. The CDR3 DNA sequence: TGCGCCAGCAGCCAAGAAAGGGCTAGCGGGGGGGCGGGGGAGACCCAGTACTTC. Amino acids: CASSQERASGGAGETQYF.

V gene TRBV6-5 combines with J gene TRBJ2-7, with 7 bases aligning to TRBD1. The J segment lost 2 bases and the V segment lost 0 bases, leaving 1 base of the junction unmatched. The CDR3 spans 14 residues. Germline V gene data show CDR1 as MNHEY and CDR2 as SVGAGI. Here the CDR3 reads CASSYSTGTYEQYF. The CDR3 nucleotides read TGTGCCAGCAGTTACTCGACAGGGACCTACGAGCAGTACTTC.

The genes are TRBV19 and TRBJ2-5, with TRBD1 identical over 7 bases. The CDR3 runs 14 residues. Germline V gives CDR1 LNHDA, CDR2 SQIVND (reference sequence). The junction had 5 bases not matched to a gene; V was cut back by 4 bases and J by 3 bases. This chain's CDR3 is CASSKRGLEETQYF. The CDR3 DNA reads as TGTGCCAGTAGTAAAAGGGGGCTTGAAGAGACCCAGTACTTC.

The chain joins TRBV19 to TRBJ2-7; 7 bases match TRBD1. J was trimmed by 1 base and V by 7 bases; bases with no gene match: 13. The CDR3 totals 16 residues. The germline CDR1 and CDR2 sequences are LNHDA and SQIVND (reference sequence). The DNA for the CDR3 is TGTGCCAGTAAGAGTTCGACAGGGACATCATCCTACGAGCAGTACTTC. It yields the protein CASKSSTGTSSYEQYF. Full variable domain (outside the CDR3, taken from reference TRBV19 and TRBJ2-7): DGGITQSPKYLFRKEGQNVTLSCEQNLNHDAMYWYRQDPGQGLRLIYYSQIVNDFQKGDIAEGYSVSREKKESFPLTVTSAQKNPTAFYLCASKSSTGTSSYEQYFGPGTRLTVT.

The chain recombines TRBV5-1 with TRBJ1-1, with 11 bases that match TRBD1. The V segment lost 2 bases and the J segment 3 bases; nucleotides outside the gene matches: 6. This CDR3 has 16 residues. From germline, CDR1 is SGHRS and CDR2 YFSETQ. The chain's CDR3 is CASSFGDRGYHTEAFF. As DNA, the CDR3 is TGCGCCAGCAGCTTTGGGGACAGGGGGTATCACACTGAAGCTTTCTTT.

The J gene is TRBJ2-5, the V gene TRBV7-3, with 8 bases aligning to TRBD2. CDR1 is SGHTA, CDR2 FQGTGA, per germline. The CDR3 consists of 16 residues. V was clipped by 1 base and J by 5 bases; unmatched bases: 9. In nucleotides, the CDR3 is TGTGCCAGCAGCTTAAGAAGCGGGGGATACGGGGAGACCCAGTACTTC. It specifies CASSLRSGGYGETQYF.

J is TRBJ1-1 and V is TRBV6-5, with TRBD1 identical over 9 bases. Germline V CDR1 and CDR2: MNHEY, SVGAGI. V lost 7 bases to trimming and J lost 3 bases; unmatched junction nucleotides: 9. The CDR3 length is 15 residues. CDR3 nucleotide sequence: TGTGCCAGCAACGGGGACAGGGAGGGAGACACTGAAGCTTTCTTT. Translated, it gives CASNGDREGDTEAFF.

In its sample, this clone was seen once. The chain recombines TRBV19 with TRBJ1-5; maybe TRBD1 (5 bases). Looked up from germline, CDR1 is LNHDA and CDR2 is SQIVND (reference sequence). The V end was cut by 5 bases, the J end by 2 bases, with 16 bases between. The CDR3 is 16 amino acids. CDR3 protein: CASSWTLPTGNQPQHF. The CDR3 DNA is TGTGCCAGTAGTTGGACACTCCCGACGGGCAATCAGCCCCAGCATTTT.

The chain recombines TRBV27 with TRBJ1-2; D gene ambiguous. There are 13 residues in the CDR3. Germline values: CDR1 MNHEY, CDR2 SMNVEV (reference sequence). The V gene lost 3 bases and the J gene lost 1 base, with 6 bases spanning the gap. CDR3 protein: CASSFGGNYGYTF. The CDR3, as DNA: TGTGCCAGCAGTTTTGGCGGTAACTATGGCTACACCTTC.

The rearrangement joins TRBV5-4 to TRBJ2-5, with TRBD2 as a possible D gene (5 bases). The CDR3 sequence is 14 residues long. Germline-derived CDR1 and CDR2 are SGHNT and YYREEE (reference sequence). The germline V and J ends were trimmed by 4 bases and 2 bases, with 12 bases remaining between them. DNA of the CDR3: TGTGCCAGCAGCGCGCGGGCCATACAAGAGACCCAGTACTTC. Residues: CASSARAIQETQYF.

The chain employs TRBV7-9 and TRBJ2-2; TRBD2 matches at 7 bases. Trimming took 5 bases from V and 5 from J; bases not matched to a gene: 8. The V gene's germline CDR1 is SEHNR and CDR2 FQNEAQ (reference sequence). The CDR3 has 15 amino acids. CDR3 nucleotides: TGTGCCAGCAGCCCGGGGAGGGGTTTAACCGGGGAGCTGTTTTTT. Translated, it gives CASSPGRGLTGELFF.

The chain employs TRBV7-9 and TRBJ2-2, with D unclear. V lost 5 bases, J lost 5 bases, and 21 bases lay in between. The CDR3 runs 17 residues. CDR1 is SEHNR, CDR2 FQNEAQ, per germline (reference sequence). CDR3 coding DNA: TGTGCCAGCAGCGGCCCCAACCGGGTAAAACGGACCGGGGAGCTGTTTTTT. Translated, it gives CASSGPNRVKRTGELFF.

V gene TRBV9 combines with J gene TRBJ2-7; the D gene is possibly TRBD1 (8 bases). V lost 5 bases, J lost 2 bases, and 20 bases lay in between. This CDR3 has 16 residues. Germline lookup yields CDR1 SGDLS and CDR2 YYNGEE. Here the CDR3 reads CASSAGAGGSTYEQYF. DNA of the CDR3: TGTGCCAGCAGTGCGGGGGCAGGGGGCTCCACCTACGAGCAGTACTTC.

The chain employs TRBV28 and TRBJ1-1; TRBD1 agrees at 7 bases. V lost 6 bases and J lost 0; bases outside the gene matches: 4. The CDR3 runs to 14 residues. Per germline, CDR1 MDHEN and CDR2 SYDVKM. The CDR3 loop is CASRAGGLNTEAFF. CDR3 coding DNA: TGTGCCAGCAGGGCAGGGGGATTGAACACTGAAGCTTTCTTT.

The chain's CDR3 is CASSLPPGQGSYGYTF. In nucleotides, the CDR3 is TGTGCCAGCAGCCTGCCGCCGGGACAGGGGTCCTATGGCTACACCTTC. The chain carries TRBV5-4 and TRBJ1-2; TRBD1 matches at 10 bases. CDR1 SGHNT and CDR2 YYREEE come from the germline V gene (reference sequence). The CDR3 extends over 16 amino acids. With V trimmed by 4 bases and J by 4 bases, 10 bases remained unmatched.

The rearrangement links TRBV4-3 to TRBJ1-1; 9 bases are a match to TRBD1. The CDR3 consists of 15 residues. Germline assignment: CDR1 LGHNA and CDR2 YSLEER. With 4 bases clipped from V and 2 bases from J, the junction kept 5 bases outside the gene matches. The CDR3 nucleotides read TGCGCCAGCAGCCCGGGACAGGGTGCAAACACTGAAGCTTTCTTT. It codes for CASSPGQGANTEAFF.

The chain combines TRBV5-1 with TRBJ2-5; a weak D match, TRBD1 (5 bases). The closer fit of TRBJ2-7 to the DNA end suggests the J call may be wrong. Germline CDR1 is SGHRS and CDR2 is YFSETQ. The CDR3 is made up of 15 amino acids. CDR3 bases: TGCGCCAGCAGCTTGGGGCAGGGTCGCTTCTACGAGCAGTACTTC. Translated, it gives CASSLGQGRFYEQYF.

The chain employs TRBV10-2 and TRBJ2-3; tentatively, D is TRBD1 (6 bases). The CDR3 is 13 amino acids. Trimming pared 7 bases from V and 4 bases from J, leaving 12 bases between. Germline-derived CDR1 and CDR2 are WSHSY and SAAADI. CDR3 sequence (DNA): TGCGCCAGCATGTGGCAGGGGCCAGATACGCAGTATTTT. Protein product: CASMWQGPDTQYF.